This is a list of T cell receptor beta chains from one sample in a study of blood T cell repertoires in COVID-19. The table came from immunoSEQ multiplex PCR; TCRdb's copy has only in-frame clones and leaves some out. The repertoire holds 140,000 to 150,000 clones, with roughly nine tenths as singletons. Sequenced sample: peripheral blood. These receptors were taken from a human donor in a cohort sampled during active COVID-19. Each CDR3 is given with its conserved first and last residue. Each record gives: V gene, D gene, J gene, clone size, CDR3 protein, CDR3 DNA. D genes are given only for firm matches. Not all rows give a size; the values are once, few, many and, for expanded clones, a class.

V gene: TRBV5-4
D gene: TRBD1
J gene: TRBJ1-2
clone size: -
CDR3 protein: CASSSPGDRRFGYTF
CDR3 DNA: TGTGCCAGCAGCTCCCCCGGGGACAGGAGGTTTGGCTACACCTTC

V gene: TRBV6-6
D gene: TRBD1
J gene: TRBJ1-6
clone size: once
CDR3 protein: CASSYRQGNSPLHF
CDR3 DNA: TGTGCCAGCAGTTACAGACAGGGGAATTCACCCCTCCACTTT

V gene: TRBV7-6
D gene: -
J gene: TRBJ2-3
clone size: once
CDR3 protein: CASSSVSNIDTQYF
CDR3 DNA: TGTGCCAGCAGCTCCGTTTCGAACATAGATACGCAGTATTTT

V gene: TRBV5-4
D gene: TRBD1
J gene: TRBJ1-2
clone size: -
CDR3 protein: CASSLRTGGLGYTF
CDR3 DNA: TGTGCCAGCAGCTTGCGGACAGGGGGCCTCGGCTACACCTTC

V gene: TRBV30
D gene: TRBD1
J gene: TRBJ1-6
clone size: once
CDR3 protein: CAWSAAPGQRNSPLHF
CDR3 DNA: TGTGCCTGGAGTGCTGCCCCGGGACAGCGGAATTCACCCCTCCACTTT

V gene: TRBV19
D gene: -
J gene: TRBJ2-5
clone size: -
CDR3 protein: CASSIGQYQETQYF
CDR3 DNA: TGTGCCAGTAGTATAGGGCAGTACCAAGAGACCCAGTACTTC

V gene: TRBV5-4
D gene: -
J gene: TRBJ1-4
clone size: -
CDR3 protein: CASSSPTGEKLFF
CDR3 DNA: TGTGCCAGCAGCTCACCAACAGGGGAAAAACTGTTTTTT

V gene: TRBV5-6
D gene: -
J gene: TRBJ2-1
clone size: -
CDR3 protein: CASSLGEGNEQFF
CDR3 DNA: TGTGCCAGCAGCTTGGGTGAGGGTAATGAGCAGTTCTTC

V gene: TRBV3-1/TRBV3-2
D gene: TRBD1
J gene: TRBJ1-2
clone size: -
CDR3 protein: CASSHKDPGGLNYGYTF
CDR3 DNA: TGTGCCAGCAGCCACAAAGACCCAGGGGGCCTAAACTATGGCTACACCTTC

V gene: TRBV5-6
D gene: TRBD1
J gene: TRBJ2-2
clone size: few
CDR3 protein: CASAAMTGATGELFF
CDR3 DNA: TGTGCCAGCGCGGCGATGACAGGGGCCACCGGGGAGCTGTTTTTT

V gene: TRBV29-1
D gene: -
J gene: TRBJ2-2
clone size: -
CDR3 protein: CSVDPRGNTGELFF
CDR3 DNA: TGCAGCGTTGATCCCCGGGGGAACACCGGGGAGCTGTTTTTT

V gene: TRBV5-8
D gene: -
J gene: TRBJ1-5
clone size: -
CDR3 protein: CASSGQLNQPQHF
CDR3 DNA: TGTGCCAGCAGCGGACAGCTAAATCAGCCCCAGCATTTT

V gene: TRBV19
D gene: TRBD1
J gene: TRBJ1-4
clone size: -
CDR3 protein: CASTEGQGFEKLFF
CDR3 DNA: TGTGCCAGTACCGAGGGACAGGGGTTTGAAAAACTGTTTTTT

V gene: TRBV6-5
D gene: -
J gene: TRBJ1-6
clone size: -
CDR3 protein: CASRFYTGISPLHF
CDR3 DNA: TGTGCCAGCAGATTCTATACAGGGATATCACCCCTCCACTTT

V gene: TRBV2
D gene: TRBD1
J gene: TRBJ1-4
clone size: -
CDR3 protein: CASSTRDRVDEKLFF
CDR3 DNA: TGTGCCAGCAGTACCCGGGACAGGGTGGATGAAAAACTGTTTTTT

V gene: TRBV7-2
D gene: TRBD1
J gene: TRBJ1-1
clone size: -
CDR3 protein: CASSTRPGTGLYGEAFF
CDR3 DNA: TGTGCCAGCAGCACACGTCCCGGGACAGGGTTGTATGGTGAAGCTTTCTTT

V gene: TRBV5-4
D gene: TRBD1
J gene: TRBJ2-2
clone size: -
CDR3 protein: CASSLDRGINGELFF
CDR3 DNA: TGTGCCAGCAGCCTCGACAGGGGGATTAACGGGGAGCTGTTTTTT

V gene: TRBV7-6
D gene: TRBD2
J gene: TRBJ2-2
clone size: -
CDR3 protein: CAASSRLAGTGELFF
CDR3 DNA: TGTGCCGCCTCTTCCCGGCTAGCGGGGACCGGGGAGCTGTTTTTT

V gene: TRBV5-6
D gene: TRBD2
J gene: TRBJ2-7
clone size: -
CDR3 protein: CASSLDPSGGGDEQYF
CDR3 DNA: TGTGCCAGCAGCTTGGATCCTAGCGGGGGAGGCGACGAGCAGTACTTC

V gene: TRBV20-1
D gene: -
J gene: TRBJ2-2
clone size: -
CDR3 protein: CSASTAGELFF
CDR3 DNA: TGCAGTGCTAGCACTGCCGGGGAGCTGTTTTTT

V gene: TRBV7-9
D gene: -
J gene: TRBJ2-7
clone size: -
CDR3 protein: CASSNRDRSSYEQYF
CDR3 DNA: TGTGCCAGCAGCAACCGAGACAGGAGCTCCTACGAGCAGTACTTC

V gene: TRBV6-5
D gene: -
J gene: TRBJ1-1
clone size: -
CDR3 protein: CASSYSSRNTEAFF
CDR3 DNA: TGTGCCAGCAGTTACTCGTCCAGAAACACTGAAGCTTTCTTT

V gene: TRBV4-1
D gene: TRBD2
J gene: TRBJ2-5
clone size: -
CDR3 protein: CASSQVPQRGAGETQYF
CDR3 DNA: TGCGCCAGCAGCCAAGTTCCCCAGCGGGGGGCCGGGGAGACCCAGTACTTC

V gene: TRBV7-3
D gene: -
J gene: TRBJ2-7
clone size: -
CDR3 protein: CASSLMGGDYEQYF
CDR3 DNA: TGTGCCAGCAGCTTAATGGGCGGGGACTACGAGCAGTACTTC

V gene: TRBV9
D gene: TRBD1
J gene: TRBJ2-5
clone size: -
CDR3 protein: CASSNSGTGVETQYF
CDR3 DNA: TGTGCCAGCAGCAATAGTGGGACAGGGGTGGAGACCCAGTACTTC

V gene: TRBV5-1
D gene: TRBD1
J gene: TRBJ1-3
clone size: -
CDR3 protein: CASSAGTAGNTIYF
CDR3 DNA: TGCGCCAGCAGCGCCGGGACAGCTGGAAACACCATATATTTT

V gene: TRBV20-1
D gene: -
J gene: TRBJ1-2
clone size: -
CDR3 protein: CSAPTVPGYTF
CDR3 DNA: TGCAGTGCTCCGACAGTGCCTGGCTACACCTTC

V gene: TRBV4-3
D gene: -
J gene: TRBJ1-2
clone size: -
CDR3 protein: CASSRRVRAAQWGYTF
CDR3 DNA: TGCGCCAGCAGCCGAAGGGTGAGGGCCGCGCAGTGGGGTTACACCTTC

V gene: TRBV5-4
D gene: TRBD1
J gene: TRBJ1-2
clone size: -
CDR3 protein: CASSFRQGIPNYGYTF
CDR3 DNA: TGTGCCAGCAGCTTTAGACAGGGAATCCCGAACTATGGCTACACCTTC

V gene: TRBV10-1
D gene: TRBD1
J gene: TRBJ2-7
clone size: -
CDR3 protein: CASSQDRGSYEQYF
CDR3 DNA: TGCGCCAGCAGTCAGGACAGGGGTTCCTACGAGCAGTACTTC

V gene: TRBV4-3
D gene: TRBD1
J gene: TRBJ1-2
clone size: -
CDR3 protein: CASSQDYQGGYGYTF
CDR3 DNA: TGCGCCAGCAGCCAAGATTACCAGGGGGGCTATGGCTACACCTTC

V gene: TRBV9
D gene: TRBD1
J gene: TRBJ1-1
clone size: -
CDR3 protein: CASGSDRGTEAFF
CDR3 DNA: TGTGCCAGCGGGTCGGACAGGGGCACTGAAGCTTTCTTT

V gene: TRBV6-5
D gene: TRBD1
J gene: TRBJ1-6
clone size: once
CDR3 protein: CASSRRQGQGSPLHF
CDR3 DNA: TGTGCCAGCAGCCGAAGACAGGGCCAAGGTTCACCCCTCCACTTT

V gene: TRBV5-1
D gene: TRBD1
J gene: TRBJ2-4
clone size: -
CDR3 protein: CASSQTRDRNDIQYF
CDR3 DNA: TGCGCCAGCAGCCAAACCCGGGACAGGAATGACATTCAGTACTTC

V gene: TRBV9
D gene: -
J gene: TRBJ2-1
clone size: few
CDR3 protein: CASSVEWASYNEQFF
CDR3 DNA: TGTGCCAGCAGCGTAGAGTGGGCATCCTACAATGAGCAGTTCTTC

V gene: TRBV5-1
D gene: -
J gene: TRBJ1-2
clone size: few
CDR3 protein: CASSEDFSYGYTF
CDR3 DNA: TGCGCCAGCAGCGAGGACTTCTCCTATGGCTACACCTTC

V gene: TRBV2
D gene: TRBD1
J gene: TRBJ1-3
clone size: -
CDR3 protein: CASADRAAGNTIYF
CDR3 DNA: TGTGCCAGCGCCGACAGGGCAGCCGGAAACACCATATATTTT

V gene: TRBV5-4
D gene: TRBD1
J gene: TRBJ1-2
clone size: -
CDR3 protein: CASSIDRGAYGYTF
CDR3 DNA: TGTGCCAGCAGCATCGACAGGGGGGCCTATGGCTACACCTTC

V gene: TRBV7-3
D gene: TRBD1
J gene: TRBJ2-7
clone size: -
CDR3 protein: CASSLPGQGATYEQYF
CDR3 DNA: TGTGCCAGCAGCTTACCCGGACAGGGGGCGACCTACGAGCAGTACTTC

V gene: TRBV7-6
D gene: -
J gene: TRBJ1-1
clone size: -
CDR3 protein: CASSSNEGVRMNTEAFF
CDR3 DNA: TGTGCCAGCAGCTCGAATGAGGGGGTCCGAATGAACACTGAAGCTTTCTTT

V gene: TRBV2
D gene: -
J gene: TRBJ2-7
clone size: -
CDR3 protein: CASRQGYEQYF
CDR3 DNA: TGTGCCAGCAGACAGGGCTACGAGCAGTACTTC

V gene: TRBV5-4
D gene: -
J gene: TRBJ2-5
clone size: -
CDR3 protein: CASSPRQAGETQYF
CDR3 DNA: TGTGCCAGCAGCCCCCGACAGGCGGGAGAGACCCAGTACTTC

V gene: TRBV3-1/TRBV3-2
D gene: -
J gene: TRBJ1-1
clone size: -
CDR3 protein: CASSQDRRVLDTEAFF
CDR3 DNA: TGTGCCAGCAGCCAAGATAGGCGGGTTTTGGACACTGAAGCTTTCTTT

V gene: TRBV6-2/TRBV6-3
D gene: TRBD1
J gene: TRBJ2-2
clone size: -
CDR3 protein: CASSYTEGTGWPGELFF
CDR3 DNA: TGTGCCAGCAGTTACACCGAAGGGACAGGGTGGCCCGGGGAGCTGTTTTTT

V gene: TRBV7-3
D gene: -
J gene: TRBJ1-1
clone size: few
CDR3 protein: CASSLARDNTEAFF
CDR3 DNA: TGTGCCAGCAGCTTAGCTCGAGATAACACTGAAGCTTTCTTT

V gene: TRBV7-9
D gene: -
J gene: TRBJ2-1
clone size: -
CDR3 protein: CASSSRLEAADEQFF
CDR3 DNA: TGTGCCAGCAGCTCGCGGCTGGAGGCGGCGGATGAGCAGTTCTTC

V gene: TRBV30
D gene: -
J gene: TRBJ2-2
clone size: -
CDR3 protein: CAWKPTGNTGELFF
CDR3 DNA: TGTGCCTGGAAGCCCACAGGTAACACCGGGGAGCTGTTTTTT

V gene: TRBV28
D gene: TRBD1
J gene: TRBJ1-1
clone size: -
CDR3 protein: CASSLPNRGLGAFF
CDR3 DNA: TGTGCCAGCAGCCTCCCCAACAGGGGGCTTGGAGCTTTCTTT

V gene: TRBV25-1
D gene: -
J gene: TRBJ2-7
clone size: -
CDR3 protein: CASSENRRQVKQYF
CDR3 DNA: TGTGCCAGCAGTGAAAACCGCAGGCAGGTTAAGCAGTACTTC

V gene: TRBV5-6
D gene: -
J gene: TRBJ1-5
clone size: -
CDR3 protein: CASSFGLGHNQPQHF
CDR3 DNA: TGTGCCAGCAGCTTCGGTTTGGGACACAATCAGCCCCAGCATTTT

V gene: TRBV5-1
D gene: -
J gene: TRBJ1-6
clone size: -
CDR3 protein: CASSLITDNSPLHF
CDR3 DNA: TGCGCCAGCAGCTTAATTACGGATAATTCACCCCTCCACTTT

V gene: TRBV5-1
D gene: -
J gene: TRBJ2-7
clone size: once
CDR3 protein: CASSLRDIQEQYF
CDR3 DNA: TGCGCCAGCAGCCTCCGGGACATACAGGAGCAGTACTTC

V gene: TRBV10-1
D gene: TRBD1
J gene: TRBJ1-5
clone size: -
CDR3 protein: CASSVPGQGFQPQHF
CDR3 DNA: TGCGCCAGCAGTGTCCCGGGACAGGGTTTTCAGCCCCAGCATTTT

V gene: TRBV3-1/TRBV3-2
D gene: -
J gene: TRBJ2-3
clone size: -
CDR3 protein: CASSEVVGDTQYF
CDR3 DNA: TGTGCCAGCAGCGAAGTAGTCGGAGATACGCAGTATTTT